This T cell receptor beta chain was identified during a study of shared clonotypes between healthy human individuals. Whole-study context: Per-donor plates numbered three CD4 naive, three CD4 memory, two CD8 naive and one CD8 memory.

Every immunoSEQ plate was one replicate of a subset's evenly spread DNA. Profiling relied on immunoSEQ multiplex PCR, and the TCRdb table lists in-frame clones only, not all of them. The data hold approximately 1.5 million clones, with 95% to 99% observed a single time. Study-wide points: Represented diversity, genetic and exposure-history alike, was limited by few donors. Clonotype sharing among donors was expected to depend on sequencing depth.

Comments on this clone: The antigen remains unidentified.

Trimming cost V 3 bases and J 8 bases, with 20 bases left between them. The CDR3 runs 16 residues. CDR1 and CDR2 from the germline V gene are KGHSH and LQKENI. This TCR was recovered from a man aged 25-45 years in good health. Sequencing was performed on naive CD4+ T cells sorted from blood. Described subset: CD45RA+ positively selected. This sequence joins TRBV18 and TRBJ2-1; D is perhaps TRBD2 (5 bases). CDR3 region: CASSPRSTTSMDEQFF. CDR3 in DNA: TGTGCCAGCTCACCTCGCTCCACCACTAGTATGGATGAGCAGTTCTTC.